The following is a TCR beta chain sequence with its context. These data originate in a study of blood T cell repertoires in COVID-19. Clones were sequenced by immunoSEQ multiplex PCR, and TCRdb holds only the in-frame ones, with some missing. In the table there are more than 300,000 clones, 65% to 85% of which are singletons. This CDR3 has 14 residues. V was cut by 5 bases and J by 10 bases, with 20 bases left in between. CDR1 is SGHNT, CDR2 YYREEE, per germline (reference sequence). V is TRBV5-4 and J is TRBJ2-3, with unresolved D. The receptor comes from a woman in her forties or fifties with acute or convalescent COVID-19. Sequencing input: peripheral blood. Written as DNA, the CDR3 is TGTGCCAGCAGTTCAAGTAAAAGCGTGCTGGCGCAGTATTTT. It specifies CASSSSKSVLAQYF. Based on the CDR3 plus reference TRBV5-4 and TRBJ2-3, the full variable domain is ETGVTQSPTHLIKTRGQQVTLRCSSQSGHNTVSWYQQALGQGPQFIFQYYREEENGRGNFPPRFSGLQFPNYSSELNVNALELDDSALYLCASSSSKSVLAQYFGPGTRLTVL.